A selection of T cell receptor beta chains follows, all from one sample in a study of follicular helper T cells after annual influenza vaccination. The assay was immunoSEQ multiplex PCR, and TCRdb's table has in-frame clones only and misses some. Here the sample spans 7,000 or so clones, around 80% being singletons. Here the sequenced sample was CXCR5- memory CD4+ T cells sorted from blood, taken 7 days after influenza vaccination. All receptors come from an adult who received the influenza vaccine. CDR3s include the opening cysteine and the closing phenylalanine or tryptophan. Each record gives: V gene, J gene, D gene, clone size, CDR3 protein, CDR3 DNA. D genes are given only for firm matches. Not all rows give a size; the values are once, few, many and, for expanded clones, a class.

>TRBV5-1|TRBJ2-1|NA|once
CASSLAGPSSYNEQFF
TGCGCCAGCAGCTTGGCCGGCCCTAGCTCCTACAATGAGCAGTTCTTC
>TRBV19|TRBJ2-1|NA|NA
CASSIDRRRQGGGSVQFF
TGTGCCAGTAGTATAGATCGGCGGAGACAGGGCGGGGGCAGTGTGCAGTTCTTC
>TRBV29-1|TRBJ1-1|NA|NA
CSVDRNQVTEAFF
TGCAGCGTTGACAGGAATCAAGTAACTGAAGCTTTCTTT
>TRBV7-2|TRBJ2-5|NA|NA
CASSLGASLETQYF
TGTGCCAGCAGCTTAGGTGCTAGCTTAGAGACCCAGTACTTC
>TRBV5-1|TRBJ2-1|TRBD2|NA
CASSLEGGGSSYNEQFF
TGCGCCAGCAGCTTGGAAGGCGGGGGAAGCTCCTACAATGAGCAGTTCTTC
>TRBV5-6|TRBJ2-7|NA|NA
CASRKGSYEQYF
TGTGCCAGCAGGAAGGGTTCCTACGAGCAGTACTTC
>TRBV4-3|TRBJ2-1|NA|once
CASSQDFVSLLGGEAYNEQFF
TGCGCCAGCAGCCAAGATTTCGTCAGTCTTTTAGGGGGGGAAGCCTACAATGAGCAGTTCTTC
>TRBV2|TRBJ2-7|NA|NA
CASSRDMGMDEQYF
TGTGCCAGCAGTAGGGACATGGGGATGGACGAGCAGTACTTC
>TRBV5-1|TRBJ1-3|NA|NA
CASSSAGASGNTIYF
TGCGCCAGCAGCTCGGCGGGTGCCTCTGGAAACACCATATATTTT
>TRBV18|TRBJ2-3|NA|NA
CASSPDQATDTQYF
TGTGCCAGCTCACCAGATCAGGCCACAGATACGCAGTATTTT
>TRBV4-2|TRBJ2-3|TRBD2|once
CASSQVLGTSGGTDTQYF
TGTGCCAGCAGCCAAGTACTGGGGACTAGCGGGGGCACAGATACGCAGTATTTT
>TRBV2|TRBJ2-7|NA|once
CASSFSGGASYEQYF
TGTGCCAGCAGTTTTAGCGGAGGAGCCTCCTACGAGCAGTACTTC
>TRBV27|TRBJ1-3|NA|NA
CASSTHYREIGGNTIYF
TGTGCCAGCAGTACCCATTACAGGGAAATAGGTGGAAACACCATATATTTT
>TRBV5-4|TRBJ1-1|NA|NA
CASSLGQGWGTEAFF
TGTGCCAGCAGCTTAGGGCAGGGTTGGGGCACTGAAGCTTTCTTT
>TRBV19|TRBJ1-4|NA|NA
CASGPEKLFF
TGTGCCAGCGGACCGGAAAAACTGTTTTTT
>TRBV6-6|TRBJ1-2|TRBD1|NA
CASRGQIYGYTF
TGTGCCAGCAGGGGACAGATCTATGGCTACACCTTC
>TRBV7-2|TRBJ1-2|NA|NA
CASSLVWTEGGYTF
TGTGCCAGCAGCTTAGTTTGGACGGAGGGTGGCTACACCTTC
>TRBV7-2|TRBJ2-1|NA|NA
CASSLALAGNSYNEQFF
TGTGCCAGCAGCTTAGCTTTAGCCGGGAATTCCTACAATGAGCAGTTCTTC
>TRBV6-5|TRBJ2-1|NA|NA
CASRTQMAYNEQFF
TGTGCCAGCAGAACCCAGATGGCCTACAATGAGCAGTTCTTC
>TRBV6-1|TRBJ1-6|NA|NA
CASSETENSPLHF
TGTGCCAGCAGTGAAACGGAGAATTCACCCCTCCACTTT
>TRBV6-5|TRBJ2-7|NA|NA
CASSSTIHYEQYF
TGTGCCAGCAGTTCCACGATTCACTACGAGCAGTACTTC
>TRBV28|TRBJ1-1|NA|NA
CASSHYGAGVSEAFF
TGTGCCAGCAGTCATTACGGGGCAGGGGTCTCTGAAGCTTTCTTT
>TRBV19|TRBJ1-5|NA|NA
CASSPLGEGDGQPQHF
TGTGCCAGTAGTCCTCTGGGGGAAGGGGACGGACAGCCCCAGCATTTT
>TRBV18|TRBJ2-5|TRBD2|NA
CASSPPGGGATETQYF
TGTGCCAGCTCGCCCCCGGGGGGGGGCGCGACGGAGACCCAGTACTTC
>TRBV2|TRBJ2-1|NA|NA
CASREEQFF
TGTGCCAGCCGTGAGGAGCAGTTCTTC
>TRBV4-2|TRBJ2-7|TRBD2|once
CASSQELTSGPYEQYF
TGTGCCAGCAGCCAAGAGTTAACTAGCGGGCCCTACGAGCAGTACTTC
>TRBV5-1|TRBJ2-1|NA|NA
CASSLGGLNVDEQFF
TGCGCCAGCAGCTTGGGGGGACTCAATGTTGATGAGCAGTTCTTC
>TRBV5-1|TRBJ2-5|TRBD1|NA
CASSLSQGAETQYF
TGCGCCAGCAGCTTGAGTCAGGGGGCAGAGACCCAGTACTTC
>TRBV6-5|TRBJ1-5|NA|NA
CASSSTGNQPQHF
TGTGCCAGCAGTTCTACCGGCAATCAGCCCCAGCATTTT
>TRBV5-1|TRBJ1-1|NA|NA
CASSPVGGTLEAFF
TGCGCCAGCAGTCCCGTAGGGGGGACCCTTGAAGCTTTCTTT
>TRBV19|TRBJ1-5|NA|NA
CASRDTGPSNQPQHF
TGTGCCAGTAGGGATACAGGGCCAAGTAATCAGCCCCAGCATTTT
>TRBV5-4|TRBJ1-2|NA|large
CASSLGQGGVYGYTF
TGTGCCAGCAGCTTGGGGCAGGGCGGGGTCTATGGCTACACCTTC
>TRBV9|TRBJ2-2|TRBD1|NA
CASSVRAGGSGELFF
TGTGCCAGCAGCGTAAGGGCAGGGGGCTCCGGGGAGCTGTTTTTT
>TRBV28|TRBJ2-2|NA|NA
CASSFGGGELFF
TGTGCCAGCAGCTTCGGGGGTGGGGAGCTGTTTTTT
>TRBV7-2|TRBJ2-6|NA|NA
CASSLVPPGGALGANVLTF
TGTGCCAGCAGCTTAGTTCCCCCTGGGGGGGCCCTCGGGGCCAACGTCCTGACTTTC
>TRBV5-4|TRBJ2-3|NA|NA
CASSKPRDLGTDTQYF
TGTGCCAGCAGCAAGCCGAGAGATCTGGGGACAGATACGCAGTATTTT
>TRBV5-8|TRBJ2-4|NA|NA
CASSAGFTTAKNIQYF
TGTGCCAGCAGTGCGGGATTCACCACGGCCAAAAACATTCAGTACTTC
>TRBV5-6|TRBJ1-2|NA|NA
CASSLPAPGGYTF
TGTGCCAGCAGCTTGCCAGCTCCGGGGGGCTACACCTTC
>TRBV6-6|TRBJ2-7|NA|NA
CASSRGGFAIEQYF
TGTGCCAGCAGCCGCGGGGGCTTCGCGATCGAGCAGTACTTC
>TRBV11-3|TRBJ2-2|TRBD2|NA
CASSLREGTGELFF
TGTGCCAGCAGCTTACGGGAGGGAACCGGGGAGCTGTTTTTT
>TRBV11-2|TRBJ1-1|NA|NA
CASSLKWNTEAFF
TGTGCCAGCAGCTTAAAGTGGAACACTGAAGCTTTCTTT
>TRBV27|TRBJ2-7|TRBD2|NA
CASKPRGAASGRPFYEQYF
TGTGCCAGCAAGCCCCGGGGGGCGGCTAGCGGGAGACCCTTCTACGAGCAGTACTTC
>TRBV5-6|TRBJ1-6|NA|NA
CASSLSGNSPLHF
TGTGCCAGCAGCTTGAGTGGGAATTCACCCCTCCACTTT
>TRBV7-2|TRBJ1-6|TRBD1|few
CASSQGTGRNSPLHF
TGTGCCAGCAGCCAAGGGACAGGGAGGAATTCACCCCTCCACTTT
>TRBV10-1|TRBJ2-2|NA|NA
CASRYGRRTTAGELFF
TGCGCCAGCAGGTATGGCAGGCGCACAACGGCCGGGGAGCTGTTTTTT
>TRBV4-1|TRBJ1-5|NA|NA
CASSQEKPGLQTSNQPQHF
TGCGCCAGCAGCCAAGAAAAGCCGGGACTTCAGACGAGCAATCAGCCCCAGCATTTT
>TRBV15|TRBJ1-5|NA|NA
CATSRDNQPQHF
TGTGCCACCAGCAGAGATAATCAGCCCCAGCATTTT
>TRBV5-5|TRBJ1-1|NA|NA
CASSLVGRLEAFF
TGTGCCAGCAGCTTGGTAGGGAGGTTAGAAGCTTTCTTT
>TRBV9|TRBJ1-6|TRBD1|NA
CASSIGQDGNSPLHF
TGTGCCAGCAGCATCGGACAGGACGGGAATTCACCCCTCCACTTT
>TRBV4-2|TRBJ2-1|TRBD2|NA
CASSQDSGRHNEQFF
TGTGCCAGCAGCCAAGACAGCGGGAGACATAACGAGCAGTTCTTC
>TRBV5-1|TRBJ2-1|NA|NA
CASSLGGSSYNEQFF
TGCGCCAGCAGCTTGGGGGGGAGCTCCTACAATGAGCAGTTCTTC
>TRBV28|TRBJ1-1|NA|NA
CASSVNTEAFF
TGTGCCAGCAGTGTGAACACTGAAGCTTTCTTT
>TRBV2|TRBJ1-2|NA|NA
CASSVDAGYGYTF
TGTGCCAGCAGTGTGGATGCCGGCTATGGCTACACCTTC
>TRBV7-2|TRBJ1-3|TRBD1|NA
CASSLRTGNGNTIYF
TGTGCCAGCAGCTTAAGGACAGGGAATGGAAACACCATATATTTT
>TRBV5-6|TRBJ1-1|NA|NA
CASSLRRVVNTEAFF
TGTGCCAGCAGCTTGCGAAGGGTCGTGAACACTGAAGCTTTCTTT
>TRBV20-1|TRBJ1-5|NA|NA
CSASGNQPQHF
TGCAGTGCTAGTGGTAATCAGCCCCAGCATTTT